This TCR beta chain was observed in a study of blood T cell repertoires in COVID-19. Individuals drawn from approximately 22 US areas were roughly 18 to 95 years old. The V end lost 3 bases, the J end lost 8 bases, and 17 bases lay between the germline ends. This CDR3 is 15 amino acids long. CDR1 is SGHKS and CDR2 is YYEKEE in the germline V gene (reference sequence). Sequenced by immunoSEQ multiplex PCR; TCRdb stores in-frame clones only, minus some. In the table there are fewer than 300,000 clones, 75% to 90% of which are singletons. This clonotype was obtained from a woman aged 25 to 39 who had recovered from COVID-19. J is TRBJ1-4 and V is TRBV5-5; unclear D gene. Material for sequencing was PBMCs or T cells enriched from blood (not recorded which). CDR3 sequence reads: CASSSPGPISEKLFF. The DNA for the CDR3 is TGTGCCAGCAGCTCTCCAGGCCCGATATCAGAAAAACTGTTTTTT.